The 16 T cell receptor beta chains in this list originate from one sample, sequenced in a study of shared clonotypes between healthy human individuals. This table comes from immunoSEQ multiplex PCR, and its TCRdb copy is limited to in-frame clones, with some not included. The sample consists of 2,500,000 or so clones, approximately 90% of them appearing once. Specimen: naive CD4+ T cells from PBMCs. Subset: CD45RA+ positively selected. All receptors derive from a man younger than 35 in good health. Some clones in this sample may be carry-over from other donors' samples.

This CDR3 is CASSRRVITDTQYF. The CDR3 region has the DNA TGTGCCAGCAGCCGACGGGTCATCACAGATACGCAGTATTTT. The chain combines TRBV6-5 with TRBJ2-3; D is unresolved. The V end lost 6 bases, the J end lost 2 bases, and 12 bases lay between the germline ends. Germline-derived CDR1 and CDR2 are MNHEY and SVGAGI. CDR3 size: 14 residues.

The DNA for the CDR3 is TGCAGCGTGGGACTCCCCCGGGATACGCAGTATTTT. This translates into CSVGLPRDTQYF. The gene calls are TRBV29-1 and TRBJ2-3, with D tentatively TRBD2 (6 bases). This CDR3 is built from 12 residues. Per germline, CDR1 SQVTM and CDR2 ANQGSEA. With 6 bases removed from V and 6 bases from J, the gap between germline ends came to 13 bases.

J is TRBJ2-5 and V is TRBV5-4; D might be TRBD2 (6 bases). The CDR3 contains 11 residues. Trimming removed 10 bases at V and 2 bases at J, with 9 bases between. CDR1 and CDR2 (germline): SGHNT, YYREEE (reference sequence). The CDR3, as DNA: TGTGCCTCAGGAGGGCAAGAGACCCAGTACTTC. It encodes CASGGQETQYF.

The V gene is TRBV6-5, the J gene TRBJ1-1; possibly TRBD1 for D (6 bases). The CDR3 contains 12 residues. From germline, CDR1 is MNHEY and CDR2 SVGAGI. Between the trimmed V and J ends, which lost 2 bases and 12 bases, there was a span of 13 bases. CDR3 coding DNA: TGTGCCAGCAGTTACGACAGGACCCACACTTTCTTT. It specifies CASSYDRTHTFF.

Concerning this clone itself: Different DNA sequences within this sample yield the same CDR3. The chain joins TRBV5-1 to TRBJ1-1; D is unresolved. Germline lookup yields CDR1 SGHRS and CDR2 YFSETQ. CDR3 size: 13 residues. V was clipped by 0 bases and J by 7 bases, with 10 bases between them. CDR3 in amino acids: CASSLEGGGEAFF. For the CDR3, the DNA is TGCGCCAGCAGCTTGGAAGGAGGCGGTGAAGCTTTCTTT.

This sequence joins TRBV27 and TRBJ2-1, with TRBD1 matching 11 bases. This CDR3 has 13 residues. Germline loops: CDR1 MNHEY, CDR2 SMNVEV (reference sequence). The junction had 7 bases not matched to a gene; V was cut back by 5 bases and J by 13 bases. The CDR3 reads CASSPGDRGNQFF. Written as DNA, the CDR3 is TGTGCCAGCAGTCCTGGGGACAGGGGGAATCAGTTCTTC.

The CDR3 spells CSVRGLATEAFF. CDR3 in DNA: TGCAGCGTGAGAGGGTTGGCCACTGAAGCTTTCTTT. This chain uses TRBV29-1 with TRBJ1-1; no firm D call. This CDR3 region has 12 residues. The germline CDR1 and CDR2 sequences are SQVTM and ANQGSEA. V lost 6 bases and J lost 4, with 12 bases in between.

The chain combines TRBV7-8 with TRBJ1-1; no definite D call. Germline V gene sequence: CDR1 SGHVS, CDR2 FQNEAQ. CDR3 length equals 14 residues. The germline V and J ends were trimmed by 1 base and 1 base, with 7 bases remaining between them. Here the CDR3 reads CASSLVLRNTEAFF. Written as DNA, the CDR3 is TGTGCCAGCAGCTTAGTGTTGAGGAACACTGAAGCTTTCTTT. The variable domain in full, completed from reference TRBV7-8 and TRBJ1-1, reads GAGVSQSPRYKVAKRGQDVALRCDPISGHVSLFWYQQALGQGPEFLTYFQNEAQLDKSGLPSDRFFAERPEGSVSTLKIQRTQQEDSAVYLCASSLVLRNTEAFFGQGTRLTVV.

J is TRBJ2-7 and V is TRBV5-1; 7 bases map to TRBD2. The CDR3 has 14 residues. With V trimmed by 3 bases and J by 6 bases, 9 bases remained unmatched. Per the germline V gene, CDR1 is SGHRS and CDR2 is YFSETQ. The DNA for the CDR3 is TGCGCCAGCAGCTCGACAGTTGGCGGGAGCGAGCAGTACTTC. Amino acids: CASSSTVGGSEQYF. Filled out from reference TRBV5-1 and TRBJ2-7, the complete variable domain reads KAGVTQTPRYLIKTRGQQVTLSCSPISGHRSVSWYQQTPGQGLQFLFEYFSETQRNKGNFPGRFSGRQFSNSRSEMNVSTLELGDSALYLCASSSTVGGSEQYFGPGTRLTVT.

The chain has TRBV5-6 and TRBJ2-3; 12 positions agree with TRBD2. The CDR3 has 16 residues. Per the germline V gene, CDR1 is SGHDT and CDR2 is YYEEEE. The ends lost 1 base at V and 2 bases at J; junction bases unmatched: 2. CDR3 residues: CASSLRLAGDTDTQYF. The DNA of the CDR3 is TGTGCCAGCAGCTTGCGACTAGCGGGAGACACAGATACGCAGTATTTT.

V is TRBV25-1 and J is TRBJ1-6; no clear D. CDR3 size: 16 residues. Germline lookup yields CDR1 MGHDK and CDR2 SYGVNS. Deletions cut 4 bases from V and 4 bases from J, with 14 bases between. This CDR3 is CASSATVPGYNSPLHF. The DNA for the CDR3 is TGTGCCAGCAGTGCCACAGTCCCCGGGTATAATTCACCCCTCCACTTT.

J is TRBJ2-2 and V is TRBV18, with D maybe TRBD1 (6 bases). The CDR3 loop spans 18 amino acids. Per germline, CDR1 KGHSH and CDR2 LQKENI. With 3 bases removed from V and 2 bases from J, the gap between germline ends came to 19 bases. The CDR3 spells CASSPLGTRVPNTGELFF. The CDR3 DNA reads as TGTGCCAGCTCACCGTTAGGGACAAGAGTACCAAACACCGGGGAGCTGTTTTTT.

V usage is TRBV7-3 and J usage is TRBJ2-1, with 14 nucleotides matching TRBD2. CDR3 size: 16 residues. The V and J ends lost 5 bases and 15 bases, in that order; junction bases with no gene match: 15. Germline CDR1 and CDR2: SGHTA and FQGTGA. Here the CDR3 reads CASSNVETSGRADLFF. CDR3 coding DNA: TGTGCCAGCAGCAATGTCGAGACTAGCGGGAGGGCTGATCTGTTCTTC.

This clone was counted only a few times. This chain connects TRBV14 to TRBJ1-1; D uncertain. Germline CDR1 is SGHDN and CDR2 is FVKESK. The CDR3 contains 17 residues. Trimming took off 0 bases at V and 6 bases at J, with 20 bases between the two ends. As DNA, the CDR3 is TGTGCCAGCAGCCAAGATGGGATATGGGCGGGGAAGGCTGAAGCTTTCTTT. It yields the protein CASSQDGIWAGKAEAFF.

The V gene is TRBV11-2, the J gene TRBJ2-5, with D uncertain. V gave up 5 bases and J gave up 5 bases, with 15 bases separating them. Germline V lookup: CDR1 SGHAT, CDR2 FQNNGV. The CDR3 covers 14 residues. CDR3 bases: TGTGCCAGCAGCCCCCGGGTTCTTGGGGAGACCCAGTACTTC. It yields the protein CASSPRVLGETQYF.

In this sample, this clone turned up once. This chain links TRBV7-6 with TRBJ1-4; D is uncertain. This CDR3 contains 18 residues. Germline CDR1 and CDR2: SGHVS and FNYEAQ. With 5 bases removed from V and 8 bases from J, the gap between germline ends came to 27 bases. The CDR3 loop is CASSPRGPTTARGEKLFF. CDR3 in DNA: TGTGCCAGCAGCCCGCGCGGCCCAACGACGGCCCGAGGAGAAAAACTGTTTTTT.